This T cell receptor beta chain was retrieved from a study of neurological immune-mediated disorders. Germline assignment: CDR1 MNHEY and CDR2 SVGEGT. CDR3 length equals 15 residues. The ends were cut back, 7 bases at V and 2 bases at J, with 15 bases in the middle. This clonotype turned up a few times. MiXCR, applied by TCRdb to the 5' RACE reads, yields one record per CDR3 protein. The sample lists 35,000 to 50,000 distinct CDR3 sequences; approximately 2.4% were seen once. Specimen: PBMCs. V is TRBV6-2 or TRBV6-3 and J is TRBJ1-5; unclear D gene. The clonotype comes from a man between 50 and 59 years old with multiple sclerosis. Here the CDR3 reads CASTPGVFGNQPQHF. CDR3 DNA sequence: TGTGCCAGCACCCCGGGAGTATTCGGCAATCAGCCCCAGCATTTT.